The next 12 T cell receptor beta chains were all read from a single sample in a study of blood T cell repertoires in COVID-19 (dated by TCRdb to 2018 to 2021). Library generation was performed with the immunoSEQ multiplex PCR assay. Sourced from immuneACCESS, this table was stored by TCRdb with only in-frame sequences that have V and J called. A share of the clones is absent; for the studies checked, an unresolved V gene accounts for under half, and the remainder has no known explanation. Across this sample there are about 200,000 clones, with 70% to 90% seen only once. The ten largest clones add up to 18% of the sample. The sample taken for sequencing was peripheral blood. All receptors derive from a man aged 50 to 60 with COVID-19, enrolled during active disease.

The V and J genes are TRBV6-5 and TRBJ2-7; the match to TRBD2 covers 11 bases. V shed 4 bases and J 4 bases; nucleotides not matched to a gene: 6. Germline V gives CDR1 MNHEY, CDR2 SVGAGI. The CDR3 consists of 15 residues. CDR3 amino acids: CASSSLAGGLYEQYF. For the CDR3, the DNA is TGTGCCAGCAGTTCCCTAGCGGGAGGCTTGTACGAGCAGTACTTC.

The CDR3 nucleotides are TGCGCCAGCAGCCAAGATAGGTTTAACCCGGGGAGCCAAGAGACCCAGTACTTC. Amino acid sequence: CASSQDRFNPGSQETQYF. The V call is TRBV4-1, the J call TRBJ2-5, with TRBD2 as a possible D gene (5 bases). Germline values: CDR1 MGHRA, CDR2 YSYEKL. The CDR3 contains 18 residues. Trimming shortened V by 0 bases and J by 1 base, and 18 bases separated the two germline ends.

This chain uses TRBV24-1 with TRBJ1-5; 12 bases agree with TRBD1. The trim removed 3 bases at V and 6 bases at J, leaving 5 bases unmatched. Germline values: CDR1 KGHDR, CDR2 SFDVKD. The CDR3 loop spans 16 amino acids. The CDR3 loop is CATSDTGTGGFQPQHF. CDR3 DNA sequence: TGTGCCACCAGTGATACCGGGACAGGGGGCTTTCAGCCCCAGCATTTT.

The V and J genes are TRBV27 and TRBJ2-5; the D is unclear. V lost 2 bases to trimming and J lost 7 bases, with 11 bases between them. The CDR3 spans 13 residues. CDR1 MNHEY and CDR2 SMNVEV come from the germline V gene (reference sequence). CDR3 residues: CASSLMVGRTQYF. Written as DNA, the CDR3 is TGTGCCAGCAGTTTAATGGTTGGGCGGACCCAGTACTTC.

V gene TRBV11-3 combines with J gene TRBJ2-1, with no clear D. Trimming took off 1 base at V and 1 base at J, with 8 bases between the two ends. This CDR3 is 15 amino acids long. In germline, CDR1 is SGHNT, CDR2 YENEEA. CDR3 in amino acids: CASSLGGLSYNEQFF. The CDR3 DNA follows: TGTGCCAGCAGCTTAGGCGGTCTTTCCTACAATGAGCAGTTCTTC.

The J gene is TRBJ2-7, the V gene TRBV15, with D possibly being TRBD1 (5 bases). The CDR3 runs 16 residues. The V gene's germline CDR1 is LNHNV and CDR2 YYDKDF (reference sequence). V was shortened by 0 bases and J by 3 bases, with 15 bases between the two germline ends. The CDR3, as DNA: TGTGCCACCAGCAGAGATCTAACAGGCCGAGGCTACGAGCAGTACTTC. Encoded protein: CATSRDLTGRGYEQYF.

This clone was picked up a small number of times. This rearrangement joins TRBV27 to TRBJ1-6; TRBD1 matches 7 bases. The CDR3 is 14 amino acids. In germline, CDR1 is MNHEY, CDR2 SMNVEV (reference sequence). The V gene end was trimmed by 5 bases and the J gene end by 9 bases; junction bases not matched to a gene: 7. CDR3 loop: CASSLEGAGSPLHF. The CDR3, as DNA: TGTGCCAGCAGTCTGGAGGGGGCGGGTTCACCCCTCCACTTT.

The sample holds one count of this clone. Sequence at one end of the junction differs from germline and may be a read error. The chain joins TRBV6-4 to TRBJ1-2; 8 nucleotides align to TRBD1. The CDR3 is 10 residues long. From germline, CDR1 is MRHNA and CDR2 SNTAGT. In DNA, the CDR3 is TGTGCCAGCAGTGACTCGACAGGGGCCTGG. As protein: CASSDSTGAW.

The V gene is TRBV18, the J gene TRBJ2-7; D might be TRBD1 (5 bases). The CDR3 runs 15 residues. V lost 0 bases and J lost 6, with 15 bases in between. Germline V lookup: CDR1 KGHSH, CDR2 LQKENI. In DNA form, the CDR3 reads TGTGCCAGCTCACCACCGTCTGGACACTTCACCGAGCAGTACTTC. Its protein is CASSPPSGHFTEQYF.

This clone appeared once. The V and J genes are TRBV28 and TRBJ2-7; no clear D. The CDR3 is 13 amino acids. In germline, CDR1 is MDHEN, CDR2 SYDVKM. V was pared by 6 bases and J by 2 bases, with 11 bases between. This CDR3 reads CASSSITAYEQYF. Written as DNA, the CDR3 is TGTGCCAGCAGCTCAATCACAGCCTACGAGCAGTACTTC.

This sequence joins TRBV3-1 (or the pseudogene TRBV3-2) and TRBJ2-3; a possible D gene is TRBD1 (5 bases). The V and J ends lost 2 bases and 2 bases respectively, with 8 bases between them. The CDR3 covers 14 residues. Germline-derived CDR1 and CDR2 are LGHDT and YNNKEL (reference sequence). CDR3: CASSQPGHTDTQYF. The CDR3 DNA is TGTGCCAGCAGCCAACCTGGACACACAGATACGCAGTATTTT.

V gene TRBV4-3 combines with J gene TRBJ2-1; the match to TRBD2 covers 11 bases. V dropped 1 base and J dropped 6; count of bases not matched to a gene: 8. Germline values: CDR1 LGHNA, CDR2 YSLEER. The CDR3 spans 17 residues. The CDR3 coding sequence is TGCGCCAGCAGCCAAGGTTCCTTTAGCGGGGGGGCCAATGAGCAGTTCTTC. Encoded protein: CASSQGSFSGGANEQFF.